These T cell receptor beta chains were read from a single sample in a study of shared clonotypes between healthy human individuals. TCRdb keeps only in-frame clones here, not all; method: immunoSEQ multiplex PCR. The table lists 400,000 to 550,000 clones, around 80% of them singletons. Sequencing was done on a sample of PBMCs. The receptors here all came from a woman aged 40 to 50 in good health. Some clones in this sample may be carry-over from other donors' samples. Both conserved end residues are part of each CDR3. Each record gives: clone size, J gene, D gene, V gene, CDR3 DNA, CDR3 protein. D genes are given only for firm matches. Clone size is given for some rows only: seen once, a few or many times, or a class if the clone is expanded.

>-|TRBJ2-1|TRBD2|TRBV9
TGTGCCAGCAGCGTAGCTACTAGCGGAAACTCCTACAATGAGCAGTTCTTC
CASSVATSGNSYNEQFF
>-|TRBJ2-3|-|TRBV7-9
TGTGCCAGCAGCTTAGCTGTTACGCAGTATTTT
CASSLAVTQYF
>-|TRBJ2-3|TRBD1|TRBV7-3
TGTGCCAGCAGCTTAAATCCAGGGACAGGGAAAGATACGCAGTATTTT
CASSLNPGTGKDTQYF
>-|TRBJ2-6|TRBD1|TRBV6-1
TGTGCCAGCAGTGAACGGGACAGGGGGCTAGGCTCTGGGGCCAACGTCCTGACTTTC
CASSERDRGLGSGANVLTF
>-|TRBJ2-3|TRBD2|TRBV30
TGTGCCTGGAGTGACCAACTTTCGGGACTAACCGCCACAGATACGCAGTATTTT
CAWSDQLSGLTATDTQYF
>-|TRBJ1-5|-|TRBV5-5
TGTGCCAGCAGCTTGGAATCGGGGGAGCAGCCCCAGCATTTT
CASSLESGEQPQHF
>few|TRBJ1-5|-|TRBV28
TGTGCCACCCGGGGGGGGAATCAGCCCCAGCATTTT
CATRGGNQPQHF
>-|TRBJ2-3|-|TRBV6-1
TGTGCCAGCTTCGAGACGGGACGCACAGATACGCAGTATTTT
CASFETGRTDTQYF
>-|TRBJ1-3|TRBD1|TRBV30
TGTGCCTGGAGTCTGACAGGGAATACAGGAAACACCATATATTTT
CAWSLTGNTGNTIYF
>-|TRBJ2-2|TRBD1|TRBV6-1
TGTGCCAGCAGTGCTTACCGTGGACAGGGGAATTCGTGGACCGGGGAGCTGTTTTTT
CASSAYRGQGNSWTGELFF
>-|TRBJ1-1|-|TRBV2
TGTGCCAGCACCCGACTGAAGAACACTGAAGCTTTCTTT
CASTRLKNTEAFF
>-|TRBJ2-1|-|TRBV19
TGTGCCAGTAGTATAGTCGGGAATTATGAGCAGTTCTTC
CASSIVGNYEQFF
>few|TRBJ2-1|TRBD1|TRBV7-7
TGTGCTAGCAGCTCCTCCGGGACAGCTGGAATGTTCTTC
CASSSSGTAGMFF
>-|TRBJ2-2|-|TRBV29-1
TGCAGCGTTGATAGGTCCGGGGAGCTGTTTTTT
CSVDRSGELFF
>-|TRBJ1-5|-|TRBV10-2
TGCGCCAGCAGTGATCAGTACAATCAGCCCCAGCATTTT
CASSDQYNQPQHF
>-|TRBJ1-2|-|TRBV5-1
TGCGCCAGCATGCTTAGGAGACGGGATGGCTACACCTTC
CASMLRRRDGYTF
>-|TRBJ2-5|TRBD1|TRBV18
TGTGCCAGCTCAACTTTACAGGGGGAGCTAGCCTCTGGGACCCAGTACTTC
CASSTLQGELASGTQYF
>-|TRBJ2-5|-|TRBV2
TGTGCCAGCAAGATATTACGGGACTTAGAGACCCAGTACTTC
CASKILRDLETQYF
>-|TRBJ2-7|TRBD2|TRBV6-6
TGTGCCAGCAGAGCGGGAGGGAACGAGAAGTGCTTC
CASRAGGNEKCF
>-|TRBJ1-1|-|TRBV14
TGTGCCAGCAGCAAAGCGGGATACAGGGTGGGCACTGAAGCTTTCTTT
CASSKAGYRVGTEAFF
>-|TRBJ2-7|TRBD2|TRBV7-2
TGTGCCAGCAGCTCCAGCGGGGCGGGGGGCGAGCAGTACTTC
CASSSSGAGGEQYF
>-|TRBJ1-5|TRBD1|TRBV28
TGTGCCAGCACAGGGGGGCAAAGCAATCAGCCCCAGCATTTT
CASTGGQSNQPQHF
>-|TRBJ2-1|TRBD2|TRBV5-1
TGCGCCAGCAGGACTAGGCACTCGTCACTAGCGGGAGGGCCCGATGAGCAGTTCTTC
CASRTRHSSLAGGPDEQFF
>-|TRBJ2-6|-|TRBV18
TGTGCCAGCTCACCAGGGGCTGGGGCCAACGTCCTGACTTTC
CASSPGAGANVLTF
>-|TRBJ2-7|-|TRBV28
TGTGCCAGCAGTTTAGGTTTCAGTCCCTACGAGCAGTACTTC
CASSLGFSPYEQYF
>-|TRBJ2-1|TRBD1|TRBV28
TGTGCCAGCAGTCCCGGGACAGGGGATTACTACAATGAGCAGTTCTTC
CASSPGTGDYYNEQFF
>-|TRBJ2-3|-|TRBV5-1
TGCGCCAGCAGCTTGGGAGGGAGCGCAGATACGCAGTATTTT
CASSLGGSADTQYF
>-|TRBJ1-4|-|TRBV7-9
TGTGCCAGCAGCTTAGAGGGTAATGAAAAACTGTTTTTT
CASSLEGNEKLFF
>-|TRBJ1-5|-|TRBV28
TGTGCCAGCAGCACCCCCGAATTCCCAGGGTATAGCAATCAGCCCCAGCATTTT
CASSTPEFPGYSNQPQHF
>-|TRBJ2-1|TRBD2|TRBV29-1
TGCAGCGTTGATGGACTAGCGGGGTTGAATGAGCAGTTCTTC
CSVDGLAGLNEQFF
>-|TRBJ1-1|-|TRBV11-2
TGTGCCAGCAGCCCTGGGGCCCACACTGAAGCTTTCTTT
CASSPGAHTEAFF
>-|TRBJ2-1|-|TRBV7-2
TGTGCCAGCAGCTTAGACAGGGGAGGCAATGAGCAGTTCTTC
CASSLDRGGNEQFF
>-|TRBJ2-2|-|TRBV6-6
TGTGCCAGCAGTTACTCCACCCGCGGGGAGCTGTTTTTT
CASSYSTRGELFF
>-|TRBJ2-2|-|TRBV7-9
TGTGCCAGCAGCCACGTAGGGGCCGGGGAGCTGTTTTTT
CASSHVGAGELFF
>few|TRBJ2-7|TRBD2|TRBV7-8
TGTGCCAGCAGCTTAGCACTAGCGCGGGAGCAGTACTTC
CASSLALAREQYF
>once|TRBJ1-5|TRBD1|TRBV29-1
TGCAGCGCCCGGACAGGGGTTCAGCCCCAGCATTTT
CSARTGVQPQHF
>-|TRBJ2-1|TRBD2|TRBV10-3
TGTGCCACCGCCGGGACTAGCGGGAGGGCCCGTGAGCAGTTCTTC
CATAGTSGRAREQFF
>-|TRBJ2-1|-|TRBV11-2
TGTGCCAGCAGCTTATATCCCGGGGGCTCCTACAATGAGCAGTTCTTC
CASSLYPGGSYNEQFF
>-|TRBJ2-7|TRBD2|TRBV7-9
TGTGCCAGCAGCACCGGACTAGCGGGAGACCCAACCTACGAGCAGTACTTC
CASSTGLAGDPTYEQYF
>-|TRBJ1-4|TRBD1|TRBV5-1
TGCGCCAGCAGCTTTGACAGGGTCAATGAAAAACTGTTTTTT
CASSFDRVNEKLFF
>-|TRBJ1-1|TRBD1|TRBV19
TGTGCCAGTAGTACAGACAGGGACACTGAAGCTTTCTTT
CASSTDRDTEAFF
>once|TRBJ1-1|-|TRBV5-1
TGCGCCAGCAGCTTAGACTGGGTCGCCATTAAGACTGAAGCTTTCTTT
CASSLDWVAIKTEAFF
>few|TRBJ2-7|-|TRBV4-3
TGCGCCAGCAGCCAAGAAAGCACCCCTAGCGTGCAGTACTTC
CASSQESTPSVQYF
>-|TRBJ2-1|-|TRBV7-9
TGTGCCAGCAGCTACAGTAAACCCATTCTGGAGGAGCAGTTCTTC
CASSYSKPILEEQFF
>few|TRBJ2-7|TRBD1|TRBV6-4
TGTGCCAGCAGTGACTCGGACAGGGACTACGAGCAGTACTTC
CASSDSDRDYEQYF
>-|TRBJ1-1|-|TRBV27
TGTGCCAGCAGTTTATCCTCCCGGGGGGACACTGAAGCTTTCTTT
CASSLSSRGDTEAFF
>-|TRBJ2-7|-|TRBV4-2
TGTGCCAGCAGCTCCAGCCTGACTAGGTCTAAGGGCGAGCAGTACTTC
CASSSSLTRSKGEQYF
>-|TRBJ1-5|TRBD1|TRBV5-1
TGCGCCAGCAGCCTCGGACAGGGAACCCAGCCCCAGCATTTT
CASSLGQGTQPQHF
>-|TRBJ1-5|TRBD1|TRBV2
TGTGCCAGCAGTCCGGACAGGGTCAATCAGCCCCAGCATTTT
CASSPDRVNQPQHF
>once|TRBJ1-5|-|TRBV2
TGTGCCAGCAGTGAAGACAGATGGTATCAGCCCCAGCATTTT
CASSEDRWYQPQHF
>-|TRBJ2-2|-|TRBV5-1
TGCGCCAGCAGCTTGGGTCAGGGGGGCACCGGGGAGCTGTTTTTT
CASSLGQGGTGELFF
>few|TRBJ2-1|TRBD1|TRBV29-1
TGCAGCGCAGCCGGGACAGGGCCCCATGAGCAGTTCTTC
CSAAGTGPHEQFF